This T cell receptor (beta chain) is from a study of identical twins. Donors uniformly comprised healthy Caucasians. On this clonotype: Its antigen is unknown.

Germline lookup yields CDR1 DFQATT and CDR2 SNEGSKA (reference sequence). CDR3 length equals 15 residues. Between the trimmed V and J ends, which lost 0 bases and 6 bases, there was a span of 14 bases. A single record per CDR3 protein comes from TCRdb applying MiXCR to the 5' RACE reads. Of 450,000 to 600,000 distinct CDR3 sequences listed, about a fifth were seen once; the top ten hold around 0.5%. The study, taken as a whole, reports: Donors were not followed over many years; analysis was cross-sectional.

This same sample was also taken into another study, of yellow fever vaccine responses in identical twins.

The rearrangement uses TRBV20-1 and TRBJ2-2; D is undetermined. The source is a woman between 18 and 30 years old in good health. Sequences were obtained from CD4+ T cells sorted from blood. Here the CDR3 reads CSARDPGGVAGELFF. For the CDR3, the DNA is TGCAGTGCTAGAGATCCGGGTGGGGTCGCCGGGGAGCTGTTTTTT.